Listed here are 16 T cell receptor beta chains from one sample, sequenced in a study of neoadjuvant anti-PD-1 for oral cavity cancer. The time point was: after neoadjuvant nivolumab, at surgical resection. Only in-frame clones appear in the TCRdb table, and some are missing; sequencing was by immunoSEQ multiplex PCR. The sample shows 13,000 to 15,000 clones, 65% to 80% of them seen only once. This specimen was PBMCs, taken after nivolumab (anti-PD-1) treatment. Every receptor here comes from a person between 40 and 85 years old with oral cavity squamous cell carcinoma.

Note on this clone: A read error may account for a junction end that differs from germline. The CDR3 DNA reads TGTGCCAGCAGTCTATCCCCCTCGTCTACTAGCAATCAGCCCCAGCATTTT. Amino acid sequence: CASSLSPSSTSNQPQHF. The rearrangement uses TRBV27 and TRBJ1-5; D is unclear. The germline CDR1 and CDR2 sequences are MNHEY and SMNVEV (reference sequence). This CDR3 comprises 17 residues.

The rearrangement joins TRBV6-5 to TRBJ2-1; a possible D gene is TRBD2 (5 bases). The ends were cut back, 2 bases at V and 3 bases at J, with 5 bases in the middle. This CDR3 region has 13 residues. Germline lookup yields CDR1 MNHEY and CDR2 SVGAGI. In nucleotides, the CDR3 is TGTGCCAGCAGTTACCGGGACTACAATGAGCAGTTCTTC. Translating gives CASSYRDYNEQFF.

CDR3 in DNA: TGTGCCACCGTTACCCCCCAAGAGACCCAGTACTTC. The encoded protein is CATVTPQETQYF. The gene calls are TRBV6-1 and TRBJ2-5; D is ambiguous. The length of the CDR3 is 12 residues. Germline CDR1 is MNHNS and CDR2 is SASEGT. Deletions cut 10 bases from V and 1 base from J, with 10 bases between.

The V call is TRBV29-1, the J call TRBJ1-5; D gene ambiguous. The CDR3 totals 12 residues. V lost 4 bases to trimming and J lost 9 bases, with 13 bases between them. Germline V lookup: CDR1 SQVTM, CDR2 ANQGSEA. The CDR3 nucleotides read TGCAGCGTTGTAGACGGGTCCGCGCCCCAGCATTTT. The encoded protein is CSVVDGSAPQHF. Drawing the rest from reference TRBV29-1 and TRBJ1-5, the complete variable domain is SAVISQKPSRDICQRGTSLTIQCQVDSQVTMMFWYRQQPGQSLTLIATANQGSEATYESGFVIDKFPISRPNLTFSTLTVSNMSPEDSSIYLCSVVDGSAPQHFGDGTRLSIL.

CDR3 bases: TGTGCCAGCAGTGGACAAATACCGGGACAGGGGGTCTATGGCTACACCTTC. Translating gives CASSGQIPGQGVYGYTF. V usage is TRBV6-1 and J usage is TRBJ1-2; the match to TRBD1 covers 11 bases. Germline V gene lookup returns CDR1 MNHNS and CDR2 SASEGT. The CDR3 contains 17 residues. The trim removed 4 bases at V and 4 bases at J, leaving 11 bases unmatched.

The chain is built from TRBV2 and TRBJ2-7; 9 positions match TRBD1. After removal of 7 bases from V and 2 bases from J, the junction contained 6 bases not matched to a gene. The germline CDR1 and CDR2 sequences are SNHLY and FYNNEI. The CDR3 runs 14 residues. CDR3 amino acids: CASILDRGPYEQYF. CDR3 in DNA: TGTGCCAGCATTCTGGACAGGGGCCCCTACGAGCAGTACTTC.

This clone came up a few times. The chain recombines TRBV7-9 with TRBJ1-1, with D unclear. With 6 bases removed from V and 4 bases from J, the gap between germline ends came to 9 bases. CDR3 length equals 12 residues. Per the germline V gene, CDR1 is SEHNR and CDR2 is FQNEAQ (reference sequence). The CDR3 bases are TGTGCCAGCAGTCCGGTGAGCACTGAAGCTTTCTTT. Amino acid sequence: CASSPVSTEAFF.

The V call is TRBV29-1, the J call TRBJ1-2, with D maybe TRBD1 (6 bases). This CDR3 is built from 13 residues. CDR1 and CDR2 from the germline V gene are SQVTM and ANQGSEA. The ends were cut back, 6 bases at V and 8 bases at J, with 19 bases in the middle. In nucleotides, the CDR3 is TGCAGCGTCCCCCCGTTGGGGGCGGGCGGCTACACCTTC. This encodes CSVPPLGAGGYTF.

The genes are TRBV7-3 and TRBJ2-6, with a possible D match to TRBD1 (5 bases). Germline-derived CDR1 and CDR2 are SGHTA and FQGTGA. This CDR3 is built from 18 residues. The V and J ends lost 2 bases and 0 bases respectively, with 14 bases between them. CDR3 protein: CASSLRGQGDSGANVLTF. DNA of the CDR3: TGTGCCAGCAGCTTACGAGGCCAAGGGGACTCTGGGGCCAACGTCCTGACTTTC.

CDR3 residues: CASSSGQGGTGELFF. The CDR3 nucleotides read TGTGCCAGCAGCTCCGGACAGGGTGGCACCGGGGAGCTGTTTTTT. The gene calls are TRBV27 and TRBJ2-2; 8 positions match TRBD1. From germline, CDR1 is MNHEY and CDR2 SMNVEV (reference sequence). The CDR3 runs 15 residues. The ends lost 6 bases at V and 4 bases at J; junction bases unmatched: 7.

The chain links TRBV5-4 to TRBJ2-1; D is possibly TRBD2 (6 bases). There are 15 residues in the CDR3. Deletions cut 4 bases from V and 0 bases from J, with 11 bases between. Germline V CDR1 and CDR2: SGHNT, YYREEE (reference sequence). The CDR3 reads CASSPDYASYNEQFF. In DNA form, the CDR3 reads TGTGCCAGCAGCCCGGACTACGCCTCCTACAATGAGCAGTTCTTC.

The gene calls are TRBV7-3 and TRBJ1-1; D unclear. This CDR3 region has 13 residues. The germline V gene has CDR1 SGHTA and CDR2 FQGTGA. Trimming pared 1 base from V and 4 bases from J, leaving 7 bases between. The DNA of the CDR3 is TGTGCCAGCAGCTTAAGTGGGGTCACTGAAGCTTTCTTT. Translated, it gives CASSLSGVTEAFF.

This chain joins TRBV10-3 and TRBJ2-1, with D perhaps TRBD2 (5 bases). Trimming stripped 2 bases from V and 0 bases from J, with 8 bases between. The CDR3 extends over 15 amino acids. Germline assignment: CDR1 ENHRY and CDR2 SYGVKD. DNA for the CDR3: TGTGCCATCAGTGAGGCGGGCAGCTCCTACAATGAGCAGTTCTTC. It is translated as CAISEAGSSYNEQFF.

The V gene is TRBV19, the J gene TRBJ2-2; 8 bases map to TRBD1. Unmatched junction bases numbered 5, after V lost 5 bases and J lost 3 bases. Germline V lookup: CDR1 LNHDA, CDR2 SQIVND (reference sequence). The CDR3 runs to 15 residues. The CDR3 here is CASSRQGSYTGELFF. Written as DNA, the CDR3 is TGTGCCAGTAGTCGACAGGGGTCATACACCGGGGAGCTGTTTTTT.

The chain recombines TRBV6-5 with TRBJ2-5; 7 bases are a match to TRBD2. The germline gives CDR1 MNHEY, CDR2 SVGAGI. The CDR3 runs 14 residues. J gave up 7 bases and V 0 bases, and 5 bases lay outside the gene matches. The CDR3 nucleotides read TGTGCCAGCAGTTACTCGAGGGAGGGGAGGACCCAGTACTTC. It codes for CASSYSREGRTQYF.

This clone showed up just once. The chain uses TRBV30 and TRBJ2-5, with a possible D match to TRBD2 (6 bases). Deletions cut 5 bases from V and 7 bases from J, with 20 bases between. The CDR3 loop spans 14 amino acids. Germline V gives CDR1 GTSNPN, CDR2 SVGIG (reference sequence). The CDR3 region is CAWGGSSVSVTQYF. The CDR3 DNA follows: TGTGCCTGGGGGGGGTCTAGCGTTTCGGTGACCCAGTACTTC.